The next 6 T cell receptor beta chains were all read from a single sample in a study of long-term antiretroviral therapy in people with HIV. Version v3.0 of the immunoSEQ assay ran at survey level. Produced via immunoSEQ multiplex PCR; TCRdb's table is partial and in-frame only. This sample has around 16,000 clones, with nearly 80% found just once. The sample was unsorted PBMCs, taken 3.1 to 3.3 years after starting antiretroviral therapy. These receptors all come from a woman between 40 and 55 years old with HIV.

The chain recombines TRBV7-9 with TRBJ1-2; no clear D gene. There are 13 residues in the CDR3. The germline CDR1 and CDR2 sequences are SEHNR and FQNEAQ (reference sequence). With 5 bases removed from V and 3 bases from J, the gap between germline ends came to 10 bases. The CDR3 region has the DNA TGTGCCAGCAGCATCGGTCGGGACTATGGCTACACCTTC. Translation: CASSIGRDYGYTF.

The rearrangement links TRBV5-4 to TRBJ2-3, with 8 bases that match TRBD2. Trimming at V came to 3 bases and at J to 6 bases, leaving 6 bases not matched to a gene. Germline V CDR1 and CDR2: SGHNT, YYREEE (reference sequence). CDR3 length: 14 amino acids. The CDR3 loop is CASSYGGAQDTQYF. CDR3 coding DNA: TGTGCCAGCAGCTACGGGGGGGCCCAGGATACGCAGTATTTT.

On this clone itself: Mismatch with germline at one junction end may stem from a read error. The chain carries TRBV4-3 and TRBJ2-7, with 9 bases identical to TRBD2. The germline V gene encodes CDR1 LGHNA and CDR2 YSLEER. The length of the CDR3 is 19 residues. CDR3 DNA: TGCGCCAGCAGCCAAGACGTCCCGGGACTAGCCGCTGCTGTGGGGGAGCAGTTATTC. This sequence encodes CASSQDVPGLAAAVGEQLF.

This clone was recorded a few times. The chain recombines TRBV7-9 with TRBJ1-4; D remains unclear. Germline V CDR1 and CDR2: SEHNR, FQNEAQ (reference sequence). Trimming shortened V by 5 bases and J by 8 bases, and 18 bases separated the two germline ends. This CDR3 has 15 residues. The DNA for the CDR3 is TGTGCCAGCAGCGCCAGGCGGCAAGGCGGGGAAAAACTGTTTTTT. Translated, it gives CASSARRQGGEKLFF. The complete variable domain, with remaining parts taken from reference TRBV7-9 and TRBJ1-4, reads DTGVSQNPRHKITKRGQNVTFRCDPISEHNRLYWYRQTLGQGPEFLTYFQNEAQLEKSRLLSDRFSAERPKGSFSTLEIQRTEQGDSAMYLCASSARRQGGEKLFFGSGTQLSVL.

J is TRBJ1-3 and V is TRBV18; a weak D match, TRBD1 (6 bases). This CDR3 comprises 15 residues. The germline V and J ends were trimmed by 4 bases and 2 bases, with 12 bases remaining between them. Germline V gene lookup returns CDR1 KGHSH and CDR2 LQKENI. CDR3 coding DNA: TGTGCCAGCTCACGAGAGACAGGAGCTGGAAACACCATATATTTT. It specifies CASSRETGAGNTIYF.

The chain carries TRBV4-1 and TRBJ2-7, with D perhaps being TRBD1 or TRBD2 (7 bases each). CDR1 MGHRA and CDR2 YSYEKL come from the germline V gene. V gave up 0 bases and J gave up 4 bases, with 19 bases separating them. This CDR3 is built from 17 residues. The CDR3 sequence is CASSQDWGGTVRYEQYF. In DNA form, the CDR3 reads TGCGCCAGCAGCCAAGATTGGGGGGGGACAGTCCGGTACGAGCAGTACTTC.